This is a list of T cell receptor beta chains from one sample in a study of naive CD8 T cells in extremely preterm neonates. Generated by immunoSEQ multiplex PCR, the TCRdb table keeps only in-frame clones and is missing some. The repertoire holds several thousand clones, with 95% to 98% as singletons. Material: naive CD8+ T cells from blood. All receptors come from a human donor in good health. CDR3s include the opening cysteine and the closing phenylalanine or tryptophan. The order of the fields is clone size, D gene, V gene, J gene, CDR3 protein, CDR3 DNA. D genes are given only for firm matches. Clone size is stated in some rows and not others, as once, few, many or a class when expanded.

abundance: once; d_gene: -; v_gene: TRBV5-6; j_gene: TRBJ1-2; CDR3aa: CASSWGRQYYYGYTF; CDR3nt: TGTGCCAGCAGCTGGGGGCGACAGTATTACTATGGCTACACCTTC
abundance: -; d_gene: -; v_gene: TRBV19; j_gene: TRBJ2-7; CDR3aa: CASSAGAGYEQYF; CDR3nt: TGTGCCAGTAGTGCGGGGGCTGGCTACGAGCAGTACTTC
abundance: -; d_gene: TRBD1; v_gene: TRBV7-9; j_gene: TRBJ2-1; CDR3aa: CASSRTGTEYNEQFF; CDR3nt: TGTGCCAGCAGCCGAACCGGGACAGAGTACAATGAGCAGTTCTTC
abundance: -; d_gene: TRBD2; v_gene: TRBV30; j_gene: TRBJ2-5; CDR3aa: CAWKASGVRATQYF; CDR3nt: TGTGCCTGGAAGGCTAGCGGGGTCCGAGCTACCCAGTACTTC
abundance: -; d_gene: -; v_gene: TRBV6-1; j_gene: TRBJ2-1; CDR3aa: CASSEALQVVDNEQFF; CDR3nt: TGTGCCAGCAGTGAAGCGCTGCAGGTTGTAGACAATGAGCAGTTCTTC
abundance: -; d_gene: -; v_gene: TRBV7-9; j_gene: TRBJ1-4; CDR3aa: CASKGDEKLFF; CDR3nt: TGTGCCAGCAAGGGGGATGAAAAACTGTTTTTT
abundance: -; d_gene: -; v_gene: TRBV30; j_gene: TRBJ1-3; CDR3aa: CAWSGGGNTIYF; CDR3nt: TGTGCCTGGAGCGGAGGGGGAAACACCATATATTTT
abundance: -; d_gene: TRBD2; v_gene: TRBV7-9; j_gene: TRBJ2-5; CDR3aa: CASSFPGLGGNTQYF; CDR3nt: TGTGCCAGCAGCTTCCCGGGACTAGGTGGGAATACCCAGTACTTC
abundance: -; d_gene: -; v_gene: TRBV4-1; j_gene: TRBJ1-1; CDR3aa: CASSRDPGLQFTTEAFF; CDR3nt: TGCGCCAGCAGCCGCGACCCGGGACTGCAATTCACCACTGAAGCTTTCTTT
abundance: -; d_gene: TRBD1; v_gene: TRBV14; j_gene: TRBJ1-2; CDR3aa: CASSQDIGGSRGYGYTF; CDR3nt: TGTGCCAGCAGCCAAGATATAGGTGGGAGCAGGGGGTATGGCTACACCTTC
abundance: -; d_gene: -; v_gene: TRBV19; j_gene: TRBJ1-2; CDR3aa: CASSIAAGEINYGYTF; CDR3nt: TGTGCCAGTAGTATAGCCGCAGGGGAAATTAACTATGGCTACACCTTC
abundance: -; d_gene: TRBD2; v_gene: TRBV11-3; j_gene: TRBJ2-1; CDR3aa: CASSSGLAVHNEQFF; CDR3nt: TGTGCCAGCAGCTCCGGACTAGCGGTTCACAATGAGCAGTTCTTC
abundance: -; d_gene: -; v_gene: TRBV7-2; j_gene: TRBJ1-2; CDR3aa: CASSLVGRNYGYTF; CDR3nt: TGTGCCAGCAGCTTAGTGGGGAGAAACTATGGCTACACCTTC
abundance: few; d_gene: -; v_gene: TRBV6-1; j_gene: TRBJ1-5; CDR3aa: CASSEALGAAQPQHF; CDR3nt: TGTGCCAGCAGTGAAGCGCTGGGGGCTGCTCAGCCCCAGCATTTT
abundance: -; d_gene: TRBD1; v_gene: TRBV19; j_gene: TRBJ2-7; CDR3aa: CASSLTGSSYEQYF; CDR3nt: TGTGCCAGTAGTCTGACAGGGAGCTCCTACGAGCAGTACTTC
abundance: once; d_gene: TRBD1; v_gene: TRBV27; j_gene: TRBJ2-7; CDR3aa: CASSLGGQVYEQYF; CDR3nt: TGTGCCAGCAGTTTAGGAGGACAGGTCTACGAGCAGTACTTC
abundance: -; d_gene: TRBD1; v_gene: TRBV7-9; j_gene: TRBJ1-1; CDR3aa: CASSPNGQGGTEAFF; CDR3nt: TGTGCCAGCAGCCCTAACGGACAGGGTGGCACTGAAGCTTTCTTT
abundance: -; d_gene: TRBD2; v_gene: TRBV30; j_gene: TRBJ2-7; CDR3aa: CALAAGEEDEQYF; CDR3nt: TGTGCCTTAGCAGCGGGAGAAGAAGACGAGCAGTACTTC
abundance: -; d_gene: -; v_gene: TRBV7-9; j_gene: TRBJ2-7; CDR3aa: CASSPSGDSHFHEQYF; CDR3nt: TGTGCCAGCAGCCCCTCGGGGGACAGTCATTTCCACGAGCAGTACTTC
abundance: -; d_gene: TRBD2; v_gene: TRBV9; j_gene: TRBJ2-1; CDR3aa: CASSPGLAAYNEQFF; CDR3nt: TGTGCCAGCAGCCCGGGACTAGCGGCTTACAATGAGCAGTTCTTC
abundance: -; d_gene: TRBD2; v_gene: TRBV4-2; j_gene: TRBJ2-1; CDR3aa: CASSHPTSGSRGEQFF; CDR3nt: TGTGCCAGCAGCCACCCTACGAGCGGGAGTAGGGGTGAGCAGTTCTTC
abundance: -; d_gene: TRBD2; v_gene: TRBV2; j_gene: TRBJ2-5; CDR3aa: CAVAGGRIQETQYF; CDR3nt: TGTGCCGTAGCGGGAGGCCGTATCCAAGAGACCCAGTACTTC
abundance: -; d_gene: -; v_gene: TRBV7-6; j_gene: TRBJ1-1; CDR3aa: CASSLSWGAIGMNTEAFF; CDR3nt: TGTGCCAGCAGCTTATCGTGGGGCGCGATAGGAATGAACACTGAAGCTTTCTTT
abundance: -; d_gene: TRBD2; v_gene: TRBV11-3; j_gene: TRBJ2-7; CDR3aa: CASSLMPSGSSYEQYF; CDR3nt: TGTGCCAGCAGCTTAATGCCTAGCGGGAGCTCCTACGAGCAGTACTTC
abundance: -; d_gene: TRBD2; v_gene: TRBV28; j_gene: TRBJ2-3; CDR3aa: CASRPIGLAGGPDTQYF; CDR3nt: TGTGCCAGCAGACCAATCGGACTAGCGGGAGGGCCAGATACGCAGTATTTT
abundance: -; d_gene: TRBD2; v_gene: TRBV9; j_gene: TRBJ2-3; CDR3aa: CASSVGAGGRHTDTQYF; CDR3nt: TGTGCCAGCAGCGTAGGAGCGGGAGGGCGTCACACAGATACGCAGTATTTT
abundance: -; d_gene: TRBD1; v_gene: TRBV6-6; j_gene: TRBJ1-1; CDR3aa: CASSYPTDRGNTEAFF; CDR3nt: TGTGCCAGCAGTTATCCCACAGACAGGGGGAACACTGAAGCTTTCTTT
abundance: -; d_gene: -; v_gene: TRBV7-9; j_gene: TRBJ2-7; CDR3aa: CASSFSSTEYEQYF; CDR3nt: TGTGCCAGCAGCTTTTCGTCGACAGAATACGAGCAGTACTTC
abundance: -; d_gene: TRBD2; v_gene: TRBV2; j_gene: TRBJ2-1; CDR3aa: CASMELAGGPDEQFF; CDR3nt: TGTGCCAGCATGGAGTTAGCGGGAGGGCCGGATGAGCAGTTCTTC
abundance: -; d_gene: TRBD1; v_gene: TRBV19; j_gene: TRBJ1-1; CDR3aa: CASSWGDRGANTEAFF; CDR3nt: TGTGCCAGTAGTTGGGGAGACAGGGGCGCGAACACTGAAGCTTTCTTT
abundance: -; d_gene: TRBD2; v_gene: TRBV10-3; j_gene: TRBJ2-4; CDR3aa: CAIGSGRALDIQYF; CDR3nt: TGTGCCATCGGTAGCGGGAGGGCACTGGACATTCAGTACTTC
abundance: -; d_gene: TRBD1; v_gene: TRBV25-1; j_gene: TRBJ2-2; CDR3aa: CASSDPRQGTGELFF; CDR3nt: TGTGCCAGCAGTGACCCTCGACAGGGCACCGGGGAGCTGTTTTTT
abundance: -; d_gene: TRBD1; v_gene: TRBV5-1; j_gene: TRBJ2-7; CDR3aa: CASRQGANEQYF; CDR3nt: TGCGCCAGCAGGCAGGGGGCCAACGAGCAGTACTTC
abundance: -; d_gene: TRBD2; v_gene: TRBV19; j_gene: TRBJ2-7; CDR3aa: CASSSTSGRYSYEQYF; CDR3nt: TGTGCCAGTAGTAGCACTAGCGGGAGGTACTCCTACGAGCAGTACTTC
abundance: -; d_gene: -; v_gene: TRBV28; j_gene: TRBJ2-5; CDR3aa: CASSLIQSQDTQYF; CDR3nt: TGTGCCAGCAGTTTAATACAGTCCCAAGATACCCAGTACTTC
abundance: -; d_gene: -; v_gene: TRBV5-1; j_gene: TRBJ2-3; CDR3aa: CASSSEGTRTDTQYF; CDR3nt: TGCGCCAGCAGTTCGGAGGGGACCCGGACAGATACGCAGTATTTT
abundance: -; d_gene: -; v_gene: TRBV7-2; j_gene: TRBJ2-7; CDR3aa: CASSPYEQYF; CDR3nt: TGTGCCAGCAGCCCGTACGAGCAGTACTTC
abundance: -; d_gene: TRBD1; v_gene: TRBV28; j_gene: TRBJ1-5; CDR3aa: CASSVGPGTGGPLHQPQHF; CDR3nt: TGTGCCAGCAGCGTAGGCCCGGGGACAGGGGGCCCCTTGCATCAGCCCCAGCATTTT
abundance: -; d_gene: -; v_gene: TRBV5-6; j_gene: TRBJ1-1; CDR3aa: CASSLEWPMGVNTEAFF; CDR3nt: TGTGCCAGCAGCTTAGAGTGGCCGATGGGAGTGAACACTGAAGCTTTCTTT
abundance: -; d_gene: TRBD2; v_gene: TRBV9; j_gene: TRBJ2-1; CDR3aa: CASSVTSAPLNEQFF; CDR3nt: TGTGCCAGCAGCGTGACTAGCGCACCCCTCAATGAGCAGTTCTTC
abundance: -; d_gene: -; v_gene: TRBV2; j_gene: TRBJ2-1; CDR3aa: CASSEGERAFF; CDR3nt: TGTGCCAGCAGTGAAGGAGAACGAGCATTCTTC
abundance: -; d_gene: -; v_gene: TRBV7-9; j_gene: TRBJ2-2; CDR3aa: CASSHITKPLGAGELFF; CDR3nt: TGTGCCAGCAGCCACATAACTAAGCCTCTAGGCGCCGGGGAGCTGTTTTTT
abundance: -; d_gene: -; v_gene: TRBV4-1; j_gene: TRBJ2-7; CDR3aa: CASSATFGARPYEQYF; CDR3nt: TGCGCCAGCAGCGCGACATTCGGTGCTCGCCCGTACGAGCAGTACTTC
abundance: -; d_gene: -; v_gene: TRBV7-6; j_gene: TRBJ1-5; CDR3aa: CASSRGPNQPQHF; CDR3nt: TGTGCCAGCAGCCGCGGGCCCAATCAGCCCCAGCATTTT
abundance: once; d_gene: -; v_gene: TRBV5-1; j_gene: TRBJ2-1; CDR3aa: CASSLLGQLNNEQFF; CDR3nt: TGCGCCAGCAGCCTACTAGGTCAGCTTAACAATGAGCAGTTCTTC
abundance: -; d_gene: TRBD2; v_gene: TRBV19; j_gene: TRBJ2-2; CDR3aa: CASREGRFIPGELFF; CDR3nt: TGTGCCAGTCGGGAGGGGAGATTCATACCCGGAGAGCTGTTTTTT
abundance: -; d_gene: TRBD1; v_gene: TRBV9; j_gene: TRBJ1-6; CDR3aa: CASSPTDRGYNSPLHF; CDR3nt: TGTGCCAGCAGTCCTACGGACAGGGGCTATAATTCACCCCTCCACTTT
abundance: -; d_gene: -; v_gene: TRBV21-1; j_gene: TRBJ1-2; CDR3aa: CASSKGKHGYGYTF; CDR3nt: TGTGCCAGCAGCAAAGGAAAGCACGGCTATGGCTACACCTTC
abundance: -; d_gene: TRBD1; v_gene: TRBV5-1; j_gene: TRBJ2-5; CDR3aa: CASSSTGGIMDTQYF; CDR3nt: TGCGCCAGCAGCTCGACAGGGGGGATTATGGATACCCAGTACTTC
abundance: few; d_gene: -; v_gene: TRBV9; j_gene: TRBJ2-1; CDR3aa: CASSVGGNNNEQFF; CDR3nt: TGTGCCAGCAGCGTAGGCGGGAATAACAATGAGCAGTTCTTC
abundance: -; d_gene: -; v_gene: TRBV5-1; j_gene: TRBJ2-7; CDR3aa: CASSPKTTPIHGEQYF; CDR3nt: TGCGCCAGCAGCCCAAAGACTACCCCGATCCACGGGGAGCAGTACTTC
abundance: -; d_gene: -; v_gene: TRBV7-7; j_gene: TRBJ2-7; CDR3aa: CASSLGVPGASYEQYF; CDR3nt: TGTGCTAGCAGCTTAGGGGTACCAGGGGCTTCCTACGAGCAGTACTTC
abundance: -; d_gene: TRBD2; v_gene: TRBV5-1; j_gene: TRBJ2-7; CDR3aa: CASSLWGGDYEQYF; CDR3nt: TGCGCCAGCAGCTTGTGGGGGGGGGACTACGAGCAGTACTTC
abundance: -; d_gene: -; v_gene: TRBV6-1; j_gene: TRBJ1-1; CDR3aa: CASSIQVEAFF; CDR3nt: TGTGCCAGCAGTATACAGGTTGAAGCTTTCTTT
abundance: -; d_gene: -; v_gene: TRBV30; j_gene: TRBJ1-2; CDR3aa: CAWSVARRYTF; CDR3nt: TGTGCCTGGAGTGTAGCCCGCCGCTACACCTTC
abundance: -; d_gene: -; v_gene: TRBV27; j_gene: TRBJ1-1; CDR3aa: CASSQQPNTEAFF; CDR3nt: TGTGCCAGCAGTCAACAACCGAACACTGAAGCTTTCTTT